This T cell receptor beta chain was identified during a study of cytotoxic CD8 clonotypes in ibrutinib-treated CLL. Overall study context: Among patients, around 25 responded partially and 2 completely; roughly 15 then stayed remitted and some twelve progressed after median approximately 72 months.

Study-wide findings and caveats: With treatment, public clonotypes, which were uncommon, either contracted or remained stable. The clonality went up when patients responded to ibrutinib and dropped back toward baseline at progression. For progressing versus sustained-remission patients, sampling times were not the same.

A remark on this clone: Its antigen is unknown.

Trimming removed 4 bases from V and 7 bases from J; junction bases left unmatched: 13. This CDR3 contains 16 residues. CDR1 and CDR2 (germline): SGHTA, FQGNSA. Produced via immunoSEQ multiplex PCR; TCRdb's table is partial and in-frame only. The profile shows a few hundred thousand clones, roughly two thirds of them singletons. This clonotype originated in a human donor with chronic lymphocytic leukemia. The sample was PBMCs, taken after 36 months of ibrutinib treatment. The chain employs TRBV7-2 and TRBJ2-4; 7 nucleotides line up with TRBD2. CDR3 loop: CASSSLADLAGNIQYF. The CDR3 DNA is TGTGCCAGCAGCTCCCTAGCGGACCTCGCCGGGAACATTCAGTACTTC.